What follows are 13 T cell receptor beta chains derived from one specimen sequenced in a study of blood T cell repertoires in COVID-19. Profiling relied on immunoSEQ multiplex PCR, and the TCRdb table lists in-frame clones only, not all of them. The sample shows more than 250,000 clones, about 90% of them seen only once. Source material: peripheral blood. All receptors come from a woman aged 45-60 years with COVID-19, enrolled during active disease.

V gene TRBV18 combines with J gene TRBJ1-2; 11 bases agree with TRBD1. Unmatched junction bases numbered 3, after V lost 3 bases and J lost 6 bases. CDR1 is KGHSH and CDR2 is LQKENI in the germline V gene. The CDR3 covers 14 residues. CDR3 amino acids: CASSPLDRGHGYTF. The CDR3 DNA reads TGTGCCAGCTCACCCCTGGACAGGGGGCATGGCTACACCTTC.

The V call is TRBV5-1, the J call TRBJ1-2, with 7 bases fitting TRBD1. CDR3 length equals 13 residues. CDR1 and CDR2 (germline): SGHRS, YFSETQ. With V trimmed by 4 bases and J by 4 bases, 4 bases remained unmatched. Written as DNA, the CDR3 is TGCGCCAGCAGCGTACGGGACAGCTATGGCTACACCTTC. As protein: CASSVRDSYGYTF.

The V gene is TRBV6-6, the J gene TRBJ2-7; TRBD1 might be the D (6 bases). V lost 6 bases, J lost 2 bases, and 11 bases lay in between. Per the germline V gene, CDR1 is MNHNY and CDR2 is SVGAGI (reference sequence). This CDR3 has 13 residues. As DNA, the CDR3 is TGTGCCAGCAGCCACGAGGGGGCCTACGAGCAGTACTTC. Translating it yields CASSHEGAYEQYF.

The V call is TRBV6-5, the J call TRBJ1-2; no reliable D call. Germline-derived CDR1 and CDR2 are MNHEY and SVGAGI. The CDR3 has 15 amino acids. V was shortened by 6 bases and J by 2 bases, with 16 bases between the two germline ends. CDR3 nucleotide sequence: TGTGCCAGCAGACCTTCGAGAGGAAACAACTATGGCTACACCTTC. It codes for CASRPSRGNNYGYTF.

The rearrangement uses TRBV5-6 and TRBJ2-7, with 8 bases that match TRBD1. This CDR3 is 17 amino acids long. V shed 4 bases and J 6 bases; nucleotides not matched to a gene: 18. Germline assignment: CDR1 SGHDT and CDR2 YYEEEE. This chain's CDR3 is CASSLGQGGGLVTEQYF. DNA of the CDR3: TGTGCCAGCAGCCTCGGACAGGGAGGAGGTCTGGTAACCGAGCAGTACTTC.

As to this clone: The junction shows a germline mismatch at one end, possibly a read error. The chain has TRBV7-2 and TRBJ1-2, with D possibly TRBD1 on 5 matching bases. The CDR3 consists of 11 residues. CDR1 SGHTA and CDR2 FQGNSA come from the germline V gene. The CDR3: CASSLARQGLF. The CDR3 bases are TGTGCCAGCAGCTTAGCAAGGCAGGGACTCTTC.

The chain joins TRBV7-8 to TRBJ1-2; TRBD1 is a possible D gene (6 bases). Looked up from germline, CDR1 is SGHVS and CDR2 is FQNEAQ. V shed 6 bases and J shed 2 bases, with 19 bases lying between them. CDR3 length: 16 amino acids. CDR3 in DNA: TGTGCCAGCAGTCCCCGATTGGGACAAACAAACTATGGCTACACCTTC. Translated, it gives CASSPRLGQTNYGYTF.

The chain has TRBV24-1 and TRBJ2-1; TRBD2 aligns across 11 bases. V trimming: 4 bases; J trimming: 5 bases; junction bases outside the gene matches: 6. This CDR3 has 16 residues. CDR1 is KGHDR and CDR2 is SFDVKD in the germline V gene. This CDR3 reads CATSETGLAANNEQFF. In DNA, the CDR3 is TGTGCCACCAGTGAGACGGGACTAGCGGCGAACAATGAGCAGTTCTTC.

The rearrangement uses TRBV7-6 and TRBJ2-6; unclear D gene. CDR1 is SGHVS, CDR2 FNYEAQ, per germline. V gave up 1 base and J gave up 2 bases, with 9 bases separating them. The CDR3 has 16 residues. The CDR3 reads CASSLGPLPGANVLTF. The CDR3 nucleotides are TGTGCCAGCAGCTTAGGCCCCCTACCTGGGGCCAACGTCCTGACTTTC. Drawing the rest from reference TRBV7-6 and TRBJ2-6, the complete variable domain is GAGVSQSPRYKVTKRGQDVALRCDPISGHVSLYWYRQALGQGPEFLTYFNYEAQQDKSGLPNDRFSAERPEGSISTLTIQRTEQRDSAMYRCASSLGPLPGANVLTFGAGSRLTVL.

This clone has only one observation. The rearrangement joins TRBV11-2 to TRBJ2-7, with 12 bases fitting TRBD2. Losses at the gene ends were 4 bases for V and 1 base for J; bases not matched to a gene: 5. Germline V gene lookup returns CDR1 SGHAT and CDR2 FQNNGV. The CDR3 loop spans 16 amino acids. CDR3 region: CASSSRLAGASYEQYF. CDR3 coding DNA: TGTGCCAGCAGCTCCCGACTAGCGGGAGCTTCCTACGAGCAGTACTTC.

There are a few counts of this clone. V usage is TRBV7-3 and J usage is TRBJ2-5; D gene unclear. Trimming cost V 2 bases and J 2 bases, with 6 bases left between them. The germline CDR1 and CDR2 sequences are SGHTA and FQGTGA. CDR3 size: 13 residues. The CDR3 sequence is CASSLSAQETQYF. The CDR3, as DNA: TGTGCCAGCAGCTTATCAGCGCAAGAGACCCAGTACTTC.

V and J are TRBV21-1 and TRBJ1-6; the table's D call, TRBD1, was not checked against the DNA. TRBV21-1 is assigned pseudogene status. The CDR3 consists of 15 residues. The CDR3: CASSTGTGENSPLHF. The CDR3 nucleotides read TGTGCCAGCAGCACAGGGACAGGGGAAAATTCACCCCTCCACTTT.

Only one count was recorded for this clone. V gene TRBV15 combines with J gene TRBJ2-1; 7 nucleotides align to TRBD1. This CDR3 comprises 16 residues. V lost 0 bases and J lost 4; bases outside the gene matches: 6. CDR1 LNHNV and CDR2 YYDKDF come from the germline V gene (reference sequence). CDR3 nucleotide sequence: TGTGCCACCAGCAGAGATCCCAGGGGGTATTACAATGAGCAGTTCTTC. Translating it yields CATSRDPRGYYNEQFF.